A selection of T cell receptor beta chains follows, all from one sample in a study of cytomegalovirus exposure and HLA in healthy donors. Method: immunoSEQ multiplex PCR; TCRdb's copy keeps in-frame clones and lacks some. Among 120,000 or so clones listed, around 80% were seen once. The specimen was PBMCs. These receptors were collected from a man between 25 and 39 years old in good health and CMV-seronegative. Both conserved end residues are part of each CDR3. A D gene is named only where the DNA matches it firmly. Clone size is given for some rows only: seen once, a few or many times, or a class if the clone is expanded.

clone_size: NA
j_call: TRBJ2-7
d_call: TRBD1
v_call: TRBV5-8
cdr3_aa: CASSYTGTVYYEQYF
cdr3_nt: TGTGCCAGCAGCTACACCGGGACAGTTTACTACGAGCAGTACTTC

clone_size: NA
j_call: TRBJ1-3
d_call: NA
v_call: TRBV11-2
cdr3_aa: CASSPFNAGYGNTIYF
cdr3_nt: TGTGCCAGCAGCCCGTTTAATGCGGGGTACGGAAACACCATATATTTT

clone_size: NA
j_call: TRBJ2-1
d_call: TRBD2
v_call: TRBV6-6
cdr3_aa: CAVGTSGDYNEQFF
cdr3_nt: TGTGCCGTAGGGACTAGCGGGGATTACAATGAGCAGTTCTTC

clone_size: NA
j_call: TRBJ1-5
d_call: TRBD1
v_call: TRBV18
cdr3_aa: CASSPRTGSGNQPQHF
cdr3_nt: TGTGCCAGCTCACCTAGGACAGGGTCAGGCAATCAGCCCCAGCATTTT

clone_size: NA
j_call: TRBJ2-1
d_call: NA
v_call: TRBV4-2
cdr3_aa: CASSPLKGGDNEQFF
cdr3_nt: TGTGCCAGCAGCCCCCTTAAGGGGGGGGACAATGAGCAGTTCTTC

clone_size: NA
j_call: TRBJ1-2
d_call: TRBD1
v_call: TRBV6-5
cdr3_aa: CASSVVDRAGGYTF
cdr3_nt: TGTGCCAGCAGCGTTGTGGACAGGGCGGGAGGCTACACCTTC

clone_size: once
j_call: TRBJ2-3
d_call: TRBD2
v_call: TRBV7-2
cdr3_aa: CASSLGSGGLRTYF
cdr3_nt: TGTGCCAGCAGCTTAGGTAGCGGGGGCCTAAGGACGTATTTT

clone_size: few
j_call: TRBJ2-3
d_call: NA
v_call: TRBV7-9
cdr3_aa: CASKSGYTDTQYF
cdr3_nt: TGTGCCAGCAAAAGCGGTTACACAGATACGCAGTATTTT

clone_size: NA
j_call: TRBJ2-5
d_call: TRBD1
v_call: TRBV5-1
cdr3_aa: CASSLDRGKETQYF
cdr3_nt: TGCGCCAGCAGCTTGGACAGGGGCAAAGAGACCCAGTACTTC

clone_size: few
j_call: TRBJ2-7
d_call: NA
v_call: TRBV28
cdr3_aa: CASSRYEQYF
cdr3_nt: TGTGCCAGCAGTCGTTACGAGCAGTACTTC

clone_size: NA
j_call: TRBJ1-4
d_call: TRBD1
v_call: TRBV4-1
cdr3_aa: CASSQGGQGRLGKLFF
cdr3_nt: TGCGCCAGCAGCCAGGGTGGACAGGGGAGGCTGGGAAAACTGTTTTTT

clone_size: NA
j_call: TRBJ2-2
d_call: NA
v_call: TRBV7-9
cdr3_aa: CASSLVSGRTGELFF
cdr3_nt: TGTGCCAGCAGCTTAGTCTCGGGTCGGACCGGGGAGCTGTTTTTT

clone_size: NA
j_call: TRBJ2-7
d_call: NA
v_call: TRBV14
cdr3_aa: CASSQGQWSYEQYF
cdr3_nt: TGTGCCAGCAGCCAAGGACAGTGGAGCTACGAGCAGTACTTC